Below, 2 T cell receptor beta chains from the same sample are listed, as sequenced in a study of control samples from healthy donors and cancer patients. Sequencing used immunoSEQ multiplex PCR; TCRdb keeps in-frame clones, though not all of them. The sample carries roughly 170,000 clones, approximately 95% recorded once. Input material: blood. The receptors shown here come from a man aged 18-30 years in good health.

V usage is TRBV9 and J usage is TRBJ2-3; 11 nucleotides line up with TRBD2. CDR1 is SGDLS and CDR2 is YYNGEE in the germline V gene. V shed 0 bases, J shed 3 bases, and the junction held 9 bases outside the gene matches. The CDR3 runs 18 residues. In nucleotides, the CDR3 is TGTGCCAGCAGCGTAGCTACAACTAGCGGGGGCCAAACAGATACGCAGTATTTT. Protein sequence: CASSVATTSGGQTDTQYF.

This sequence joins TRBV11-1 and TRBJ2-3, with TRBD1 identical over 8 bases. The CDR3 is 16 residues long. Germline assignment: CDR1 SGHAT and CDR2 FQDESV (reference sequence). V lost 4 bases, J lost 2 bases, and 8 bases stayed unmatched. The DNA for the CDR3 is TGTGCCAGCAGCTCCGGACAGGGCCCGGCCACAGATACGCAGTATTTT. Protein sequence: CASSSGQGPATDTQYF.